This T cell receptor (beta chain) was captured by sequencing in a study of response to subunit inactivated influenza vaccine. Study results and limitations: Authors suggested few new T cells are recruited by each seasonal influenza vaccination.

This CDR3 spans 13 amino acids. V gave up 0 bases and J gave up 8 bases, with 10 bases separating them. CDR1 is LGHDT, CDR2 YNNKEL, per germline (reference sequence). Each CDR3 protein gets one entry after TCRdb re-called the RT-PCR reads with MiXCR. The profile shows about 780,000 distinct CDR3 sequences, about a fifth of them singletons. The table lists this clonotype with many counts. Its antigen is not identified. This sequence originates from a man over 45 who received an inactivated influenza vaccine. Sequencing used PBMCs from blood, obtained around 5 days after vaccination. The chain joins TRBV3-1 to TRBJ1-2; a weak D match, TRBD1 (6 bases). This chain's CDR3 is CASSQEGTRGYTF. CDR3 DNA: TGTGCCAGCAGCCAAGAAGGGACAAGAGGCTACACCTTC.